The clone carrying this T cell receptor (beta chain) was picked up many times. This record belongs to a study of blood T cell repertoires in COVID-19. Whole-study context: From the United States, Italy and Spain came samples of acute and convalescent COVID-19. In each case, the material was cDNA or gDNA derived from T cells, B-cell-depleted T cells, or PBMCs.

The data were produced by immunoSEQ multiplex PCR, yet TCRdb's version contains in-frame clones alone and is incomplete. The sample lists 180,000 or so clones; under 85% were seen once. Germline loops: CDR1 SNHLY, CDR2 FYNNEI. Trimming cost V 7 bases and J 4 bases, with 14 bases left between them. There are 14 residues in the CDR3. V usage is TRBV2 and J usage is TRBJ1-5; D unclear. This receptor was taken from a man aged 60-69 years who had recovered from COVID-19. The source material was peripheral blood. The CDR3, as DNA: TGTGCCAGCACTATAGGACTAAGTAATCAGCCCCAGCATTTT. It codes for CASTIGLSNQPQHF.